These T cell receptor beta chains were read from a single sample in a study of regulatory T cells. The data were produced by immunoSEQ multiplex PCR, yet TCRdb's version contains in-frame clones alone and is incomplete. The table lists about 29,000 clones, around 93% of them singletons. Sequenced material: conventional CD4+ T cells sorted from blood. These receptors were collected from a person aged 18-35 years with CD3G deficiency. Both conserved end residues are part of each CDR3. A D gene is named only where the DNA matches it firmly. Not every row has a clone size; where given, it reads once, few, many or a size class.

d_gene | j_gene | v_gene | abundance | CDR3nt | CDR3aa
- | TRBJ2-3 | TRBV12-5 | - | TGTGCTAGTGGTATCTGGGGCACAGATACGCAGTATTTT | CASGIWGTDTQYF
TRBD1 | TRBJ2-7 | TRBV5-4 | - | TGTGCCAGCAGCTCCGCCCCCGGGACAGGGTCGGCTGAGCAGTACTTC | CASSSAPGTGSAEQYF
- | TRBJ2-1 | TRBV5-1 | - | TGCGCCAGCAGCCGTACTGGGGGGGGCGCGGGCAATGAGCAGTTCTTC | CASSRTGGGAGNEQFF
TRBD2 | TRBJ2-1 | TRBV10-3 | - | TGTGCCATCAAACCGGGACTAGCGAGTAATGAGCAGTTCTTC | CAIKPGLASNEQFF
- | TRBJ1-1 | TRBV13 | - | TGTGCCAGCAGCTTACGGGAGGGACGAGCTTTCTTT | CASSLREGRAFF
TRBD2 | TRBJ2-3 | TRBV5-1 | - | TGCGCCAGCAGCTCTAGCGGGTTTGGCACAGATACGCAGTATTTT | CASSSSGFGTDTQYF
- | TRBJ2-4 | TRBV7-2 | - | TGTGCCAGCAGCTTATCCCCGCTAGCCAAAAACATTCAGTACTTC | CASSLSPLAKNIQYF
- | TRBJ2-7 | TRBV28 | - | TGTGCCAGCAGACCCGACAAACGGCACGAGCAGTACTTC | CASRPDKRHEQYF
- | TRBJ1-1 | TRBV19 | once | TGTGCCAGTAGTATAGTATCCGGGGATCGGGCTTTCTTT | CASSIVSGDRAFF
TRBD1 | TRBJ1-2 | TRBV30 | - | TGTGCCTGGAGTGTAAACAGGGGATCTGGCTACACCTTC | CAWSVNRGSGYTF
- | TRBJ2-4 | TRBV6-1 | - | TGTGCCAGCAGTGAAACCTGGGCAAACATTCAGTACTTC | CASSETWANIQYF
TRBD2 | TRBJ2-7 | TRBV28 | - | TGTGCCAGCAGTCCCCCCTTGGGCACTAGCGGAGGGTTCGAGCAGTACTTC | CASSPPLGTSGGFEQYF
TRBD2 | TRBJ2-5 | TRBV7-9 | - | TGTGCCAGCAGCGGCGGGACTAGCGGGAGAGAGACCCAGTACTTC | CASSGGTSGRETQYF
- | TRBJ1-5 | TRBV19 | - | TGTGCCAGTAGTATGATGGGCAATCAGCCCCAGCATTTT | CASSMMGNQPQHF
- | TRBJ2-6 | TRBV5-1 | - | TGCGCCAGCAGCCTGGATCCTGGGGCCAACGTCCTGACTTTC | CASSLDPGANVLTF
- | TRBJ2-2 | TRBV5-1 | once | TGCGCCAGCAGCTTGGTACCACTCACCGGGGAGCTGTTTTTT | CASSLVPLTGELFF
- | TRBJ2-3 | TRBV10-2 | once | TGCGCCAGCAGTGAAGCAGGGGACTCAACTGGGTATTTT | CASSEAGDSTGYF
- | TRBJ1-1 | TRBV6-1 | once | TGTGCCAGCAGAAGGACAGCCGCCTTCTCTACTGAAGCTTTCTTT | CASRRTAAFSTEAFF